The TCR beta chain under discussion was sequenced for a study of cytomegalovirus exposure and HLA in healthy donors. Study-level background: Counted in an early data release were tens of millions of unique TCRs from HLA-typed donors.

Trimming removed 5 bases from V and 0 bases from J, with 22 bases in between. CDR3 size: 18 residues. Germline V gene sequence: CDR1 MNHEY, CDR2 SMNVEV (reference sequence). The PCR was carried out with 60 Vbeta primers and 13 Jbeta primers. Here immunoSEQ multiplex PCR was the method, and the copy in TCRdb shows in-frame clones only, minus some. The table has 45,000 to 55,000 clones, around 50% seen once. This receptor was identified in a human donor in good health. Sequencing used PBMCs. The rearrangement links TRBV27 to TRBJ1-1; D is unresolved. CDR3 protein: CASSIWVGPKEMNTEAFF. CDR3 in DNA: TGTGCCAGCAGTATTTGGGTTGGGCCTAAGGAAATGAACACTGAAGCTTTCTTT.